Below are 15 T cell receptor beta chains sequenced from a single sample in a study of neurological immune-mediated disorders. TCRdb used MiXCR to reprocess the 5' RACE reads, holding one entry per CDR3 protein. This sample carries 45,000 or so distinct CDR3 sequences, roughly 12% of them seen once, and the ten largest clones take around 1.3%. Material: PBMCs. The receptors derive from a female donor in good health.

In this sample, this clonotype turned up many times. V gene TRBV20-1 combines with J gene TRBJ1-3, with TRBD1 matching over 7 bases. The V segment lost 1 base and the J segment 4 bases; nucleotides outside the gene matches: 7. The CDR3 is 15 amino acids. The germline V gene encodes CDR1 DFQATT and CDR2 SNEGSKA (reference sequence). CDR3 nucleotide sequence: TGCAGTGCTAGAGGACTGACAGGGAGGGGAAACACCATATATTTT. It translates to CSARGLTGRGNTIYF.

This clonotype was seen ten or more times. V gene TRBV12-3 or TRBV12-4 combines with J gene TRBJ1-1, with a possible D match to TRBD1 (6 bases). The CDR3 sequence is 16 residues long. Trimming pared 3 bases from V and 3 bases from J, leaving 17 bases between. DNA for the CDR3: TGTGCCAGCAGTTTCCAGGGGAAGGGGAAGGACACTGAAGCTTTCTTT. It yields the protein CASSFQGKGKDTEAFF.

This clonotype has ten or more counts. J is TRBJ2-3 and V is TRBV29-1; D possibly uses TRBD1 or TRBD2 (5 bases each). Trimming shortened V by 7 bases and J by 4 bases, and 21 bases separated the two germline ends. The CDR3 sequence is 15 residues long. Germline CDR1 SQVTM, CDR2 ANQGSEA. The CDR3 region is CSAQPGAGVADTQYF. The CDR3 bases are TGCAGCGCTCAACCCGGGGCCGGGGTTGCAGATACGCAGTATTTT.

This clonotype has ten or more counts. The CDR3 nucleotides are TGTGCCAGTGAAGGAGACCTTAGCAATCAGCCCCAGCATTTT. This encodes CASEGDLSNQPQHF. The chain combines TRBV19 with TRBJ1-5; D is undetermined. CDR1 and CDR2 (germline): LNHDA, SQIVND (reference sequence). This CDR3 has 14 residues. Trimming shortened V by 8 bases and J by 0 bases, and 11 bases separated the two germline ends.

This clonotype was recorded at least ten times. The chain's CDR3 is CSAPLPGNTEAFF. The CDR3 DNA sequence: TGCAGTGCCCCCTTACCCGGGAACACTGAAGCTTTCTTT. The chain is built from TRBV20-1 and TRBJ1-1; D remains unclear. This CDR3 comprises 13 residues. V lost 6 bases and J 1 base, leaving 12 bases between the germline ends. The germline V gene has CDR1 DFQATT and CDR2 SNEGSKA (reference sequence).

Of note for this clonotype: A much bigger clone sits one base away, suggesting this may be a read error. The J gene is TRBJ2-5, the V gene TRBV5-1; D is unclear. Germline V gives CDR1 SGHRS, CDR2 YFSETQ. The ends were cut back, 4 bases at V and 1 base at J, with 20 bases in the middle. The CDR3 is made up of 17 amino acids. In DNA, the CDR3 is TGCGCCAGCAGCCCCCGGGTCTGTAGGCAGACCCAAGAGACCCAGTACTTC. It encodes CASSPRVCRQTQETQYF.

In its sample, this clonotype was seen a few times. The V call is TRBV5-1, the J call TRBJ2-2; maybe TRBD1 (7 bases). The CDR3 extends over 16 amino acids. Germline lookup yields CDR1 SGHRS and CDR2 YFSETQ. V gave up 7 bases and J gave up 0 bases, with 16 bases separating them. CDR3 sequence reads: CASLDLRGANTGELFF. For the CDR3, the DNA is TGCGCCAGCCTCGACCTCAGGGGGGCGAACACCGGGGAGCTGTTTTTT.

This clonotype was found many times. The chain combines TRBV2 with TRBJ1-2; a possible D gene is TRBD1 (5 bases). The V and J ends lost 2 bases and 7 bases respectively, with 8 bases between them. Germline V gene data show CDR1 as SNHLY and CDR2 as FYNNEI. This CDR3 contains 12 residues. Written as DNA, the CDR3 is TGTGCCAGCAGTGAAAGCAGGGCTGGCTACACCTTC. Its protein product is CASSESRAGYTF.

In this sample, this clonotype turned up a few times. This may arise from a read error, as a much more abundant clone is one base away. The chain couples TRBV6-2 or TRBV6-3 to TRBJ2-5; TRBD1 might be the D (6 bases). From germline, CDR1 is MNHEY and CDR2 SVGEGT. This CDR3 has 13 residues. The CDR3 sequence is CVASDSAQETQYF. The CDR3 nucleotides read TGTGTCGCCTCGGACAGTGCCCAAGAGACCCAGTACTTC.

This clonotype was observed at least ten times. The CDR3 DNA is TGCGCCAGCAGCTTGGCGGAGTCGAAGCGCAATGAGCAGTTCTTC. As protein: CASSLAESKRNEQFF. The V and J genes are TRBV5-1 and TRBJ2-1; D ambiguous. V was cut by 0 bases and J by 6 bases, with 13 bases left in between. Germline CDR1 and CDR2: SGHRS and YFSETQ. The CDR3 consists of 15 residues.

The gene calls are TRBV29-1 and TRBJ1-2; D is ambiguous. Trimming left V 7 bases short and J 8 bases short, with 17 bases between. Germline loops: CDR1 SQVTM, CDR2 ANQGSEA. The CDR3 runs to 12 residues. In DNA, the CDR3 is TGCAGCGCCTTGGGTGAAGGAAGGGGCTACACCTTC. Encoded protein: CSALGEGRGYTF.

This rearrangement joins TRBV7-3 to TRBJ2-1; 9 bases agree with TRBD2. The CDR3 covers 15 residues. CDR1 SGHTA and CDR2 FQGTGA come from the germline V gene. With V trimmed by 2 bases and J by 5 bases, 4 bases remained unmatched. CDR3 region: CASSLSLAGNNEQFF. The CDR3 DNA sequence: TGTGCCAGCAGCTTATCTCTAGCGGGAAACAATGAGCAGTTCTTC. Combining the CDR3 with reference TRBV7-3 and TRBJ2-1 gives the whole variable domain GAGVSQTPSNKVTEKGKYVELRCDPISGHTALYWYRQSLGQGPEFLIYFQGTGAADDSGLPNDRFFAVRPEGSVSTLKIQRTERGDSAVYLCASSLSLAGNNEQFFGPGTRLTVL.

This clonotype was seen ten or more times. The J gene is TRBJ1-1, the V gene TRBV15, with a tentative D call TRBD1 (5 bases). Germline V gives CDR1 LNHNV, CDR2 YYDKDF (reference sequence). V was cut by 0 bases and J by 4 bases, with 24 bases left in between. The length of the CDR3 is 19 residues. The DNA for the CDR3 is TGTGCCACCAGCAGAGATCGAGGGCTGGCGTCAGCCGGGGGCACTGAAGCTTTCTTT. Protein product: CATSRDRGLASAGGTEAFF.

This clonotype was counted between two and nine times. The CDR3 bases are TGTGCCAGCAGCTTTAGGGAGAACTATGGCTACACCTTC. It translates to CASSFRENYGYTF. The chain employs TRBV7-9 and TRBJ1-2, with D unresolved. V was shortened by 3 bases and J by 2 bases, with 7 bases between the two germline ends. Per the germline V gene, CDR1 is SEHNR and CDR2 is FQNEAQ (reference sequence). The CDR3 is 13 residues long.

This clonotype was counted ten times or more. This chain uses TRBV20-1 with TRBJ2-5; D gene uncertain. The CDR3 is made up of 13 amino acids. CDR1 DFQATT and CDR2 SNEGSKA come from the germline V gene (reference sequence). The V end lost 6 bases, the J end lost 4 bases, and 15 bases lay between the germline ends. The CDR3 coding sequence is TGCAGTGCCACCCCTCTGGCGAGAGAGACCCAGTACTTC. Its translation: CSATPLARETQYF.